This T cell receptor (beta chain) derives from a study of T cell changes during pregnancy in multiple sclerosis. This CDR3 contains 15 residues. The V gene end was trimmed by 8 bases and the J gene end by 1 base; junction bases not matched to a gene: 9. Germline-derived CDR1 and CDR2 are SNHLY and FYNNEI. Only in-frame clones appear in the TCRdb table, and some are missing; sequencing was by immunoSEQ multiplex PCR. Among tens of thousands of clones listed, over 75% were seen once. The J gene is TRBJ2-3, the V gene TRBV2; TRBD1 matches 7 bases. This specimen consisted of CD8+ T cells from peripheral blood mononuclear cells, obtained in the third trimester of pregnancy. This clonotype was sampled from a female donor with multiple sclerosis, enrolled in a pregnancy study. The CDR3 nucleotides read TGTGCCAGCCCGTCCCCGAGGGGGCGCACAGATACGCAGTATTTT. The encoded protein is CASPSPRGRTDTQYF.